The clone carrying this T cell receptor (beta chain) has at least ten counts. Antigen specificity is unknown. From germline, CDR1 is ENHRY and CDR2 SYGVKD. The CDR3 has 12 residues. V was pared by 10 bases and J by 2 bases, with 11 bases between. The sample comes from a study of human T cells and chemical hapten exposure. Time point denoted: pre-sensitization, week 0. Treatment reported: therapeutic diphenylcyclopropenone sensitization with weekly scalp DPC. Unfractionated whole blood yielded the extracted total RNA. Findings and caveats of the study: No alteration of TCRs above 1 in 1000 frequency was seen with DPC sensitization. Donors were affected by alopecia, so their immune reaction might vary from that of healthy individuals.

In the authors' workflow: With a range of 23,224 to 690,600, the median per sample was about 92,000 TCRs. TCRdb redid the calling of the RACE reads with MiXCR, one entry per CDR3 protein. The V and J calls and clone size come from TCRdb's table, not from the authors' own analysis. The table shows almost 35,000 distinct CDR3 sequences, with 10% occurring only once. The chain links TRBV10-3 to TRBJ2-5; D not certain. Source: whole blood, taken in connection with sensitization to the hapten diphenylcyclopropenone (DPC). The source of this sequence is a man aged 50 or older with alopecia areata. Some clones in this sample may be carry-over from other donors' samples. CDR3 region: CATLSEQETQYF. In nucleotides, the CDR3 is TGTGCCACGCTCTCGGAGCAAGAGACCCAGTACTTC.